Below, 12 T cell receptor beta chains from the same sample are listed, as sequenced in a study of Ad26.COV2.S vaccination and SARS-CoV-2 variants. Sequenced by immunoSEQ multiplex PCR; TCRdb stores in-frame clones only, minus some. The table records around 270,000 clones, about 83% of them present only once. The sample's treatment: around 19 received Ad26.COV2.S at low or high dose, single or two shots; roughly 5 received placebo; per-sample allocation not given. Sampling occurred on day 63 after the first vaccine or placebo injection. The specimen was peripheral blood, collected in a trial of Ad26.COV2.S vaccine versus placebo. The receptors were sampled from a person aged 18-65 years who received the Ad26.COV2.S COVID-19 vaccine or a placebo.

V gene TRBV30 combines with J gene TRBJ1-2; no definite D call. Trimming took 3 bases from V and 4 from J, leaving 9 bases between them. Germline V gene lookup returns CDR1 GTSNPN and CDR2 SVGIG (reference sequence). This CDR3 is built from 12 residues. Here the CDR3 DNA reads TGTGCCTGGAGACCGACGGGCTATGGCTACACCTTC. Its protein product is CAWRPTGYGYTF.

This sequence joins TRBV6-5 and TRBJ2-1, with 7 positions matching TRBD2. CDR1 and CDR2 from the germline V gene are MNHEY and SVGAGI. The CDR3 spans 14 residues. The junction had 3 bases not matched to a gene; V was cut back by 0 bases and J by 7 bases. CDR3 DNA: TGTGCCAGCAGTTACTCGAAACTAGCGAATGAGCAGTTCTTC. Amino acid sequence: CASSYSKLANEQFF.

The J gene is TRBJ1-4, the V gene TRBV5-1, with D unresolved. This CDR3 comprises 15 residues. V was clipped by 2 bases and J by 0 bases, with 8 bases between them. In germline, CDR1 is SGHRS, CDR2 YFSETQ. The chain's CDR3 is CASSLISSTNEKLFF. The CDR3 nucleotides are TGCGCCAGCAGCTTAATCTCATCAACTAATGAAAAACTGTTTTTT. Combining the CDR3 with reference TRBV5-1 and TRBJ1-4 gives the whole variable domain KAGVTQTPRYLIKTRGQQVTLSCSPISGHRSVSWYQQTPGQGLQFLFEYFSETQRNKGNFPGRFSGRQFSNSRSEMNVSTLELGDSALYLCASSLISSTNEKLFFGSGTQLSVL.

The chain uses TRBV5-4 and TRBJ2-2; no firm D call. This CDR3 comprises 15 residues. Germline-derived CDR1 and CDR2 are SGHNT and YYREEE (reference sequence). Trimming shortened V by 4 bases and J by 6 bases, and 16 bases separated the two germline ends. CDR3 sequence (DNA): TGTGCCAGCAGCGCGACCCCGACTTTGGCCGGGGAGCTGTTTTTT. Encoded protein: CASSATPTLAGELFF.

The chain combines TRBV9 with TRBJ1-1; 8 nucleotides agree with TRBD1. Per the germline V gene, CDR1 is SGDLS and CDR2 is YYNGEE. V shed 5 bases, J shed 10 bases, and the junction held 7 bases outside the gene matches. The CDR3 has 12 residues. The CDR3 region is CASRSGQGRAFF. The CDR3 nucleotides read TGTGCCAGCAGATCTGGACAGGGTCGAGCTTTCTTT.

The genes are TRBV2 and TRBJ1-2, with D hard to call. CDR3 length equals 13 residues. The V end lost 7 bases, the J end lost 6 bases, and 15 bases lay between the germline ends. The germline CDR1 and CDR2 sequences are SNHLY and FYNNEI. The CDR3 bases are TGTGCCAGCATTGCCGGGATAGGGAATGGCTACACCTTC. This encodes CASIAGIGNGYTF.

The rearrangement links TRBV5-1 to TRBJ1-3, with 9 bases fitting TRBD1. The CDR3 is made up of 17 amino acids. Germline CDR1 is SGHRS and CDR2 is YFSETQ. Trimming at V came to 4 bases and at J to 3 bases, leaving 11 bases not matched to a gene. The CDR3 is CASSRAPTGGNGNTIYF. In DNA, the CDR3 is TGCGCCAGCAGCAGAGCTCCGACAGGGGGGAATGGAAACACCATATATTTT.

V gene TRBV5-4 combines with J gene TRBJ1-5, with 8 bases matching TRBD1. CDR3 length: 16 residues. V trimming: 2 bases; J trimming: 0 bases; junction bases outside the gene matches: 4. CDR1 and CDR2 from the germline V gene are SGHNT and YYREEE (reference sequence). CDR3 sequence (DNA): TGTGCCAGCAGCTTCAGACAGGGGATTAGCAATCAGCCCCAGCATTTT. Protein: CASSFRQGISNQPQHF.

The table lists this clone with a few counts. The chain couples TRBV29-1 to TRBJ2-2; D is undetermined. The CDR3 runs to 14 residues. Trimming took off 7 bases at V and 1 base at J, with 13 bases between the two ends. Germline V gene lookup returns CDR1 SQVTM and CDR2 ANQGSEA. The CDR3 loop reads CSAQDALNTGELFF. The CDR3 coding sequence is TGCAGCGCCCAGGACGCACTGAACACCGGGGAGCTGTTTTTT.

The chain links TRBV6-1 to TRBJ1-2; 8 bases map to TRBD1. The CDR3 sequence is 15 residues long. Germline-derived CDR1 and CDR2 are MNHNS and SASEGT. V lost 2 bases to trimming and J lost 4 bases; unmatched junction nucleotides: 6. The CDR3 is CASSEFPGGGYGYTF. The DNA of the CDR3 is TGTGCCAGCAGTGAATTCCCAGGGGGCGGCTATGGCTACACCTTC.

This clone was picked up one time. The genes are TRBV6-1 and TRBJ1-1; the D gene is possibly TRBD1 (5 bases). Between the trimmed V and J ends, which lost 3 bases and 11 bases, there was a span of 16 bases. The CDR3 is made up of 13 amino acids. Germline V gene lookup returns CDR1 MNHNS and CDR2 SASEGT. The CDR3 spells CASSENWGLEAFF. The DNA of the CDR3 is TGTGCCAGCAGTGAGAATTGGGGACTGGAGGCTTTCTTT.

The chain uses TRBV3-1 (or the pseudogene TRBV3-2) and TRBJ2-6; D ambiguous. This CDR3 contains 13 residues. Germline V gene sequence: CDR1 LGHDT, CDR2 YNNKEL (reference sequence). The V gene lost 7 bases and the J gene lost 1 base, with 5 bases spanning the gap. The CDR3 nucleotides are TGTGCCAGCACCCTATCTGGGGCCAACGTCCTGACTTTC. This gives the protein CASTLSGANVLTF.